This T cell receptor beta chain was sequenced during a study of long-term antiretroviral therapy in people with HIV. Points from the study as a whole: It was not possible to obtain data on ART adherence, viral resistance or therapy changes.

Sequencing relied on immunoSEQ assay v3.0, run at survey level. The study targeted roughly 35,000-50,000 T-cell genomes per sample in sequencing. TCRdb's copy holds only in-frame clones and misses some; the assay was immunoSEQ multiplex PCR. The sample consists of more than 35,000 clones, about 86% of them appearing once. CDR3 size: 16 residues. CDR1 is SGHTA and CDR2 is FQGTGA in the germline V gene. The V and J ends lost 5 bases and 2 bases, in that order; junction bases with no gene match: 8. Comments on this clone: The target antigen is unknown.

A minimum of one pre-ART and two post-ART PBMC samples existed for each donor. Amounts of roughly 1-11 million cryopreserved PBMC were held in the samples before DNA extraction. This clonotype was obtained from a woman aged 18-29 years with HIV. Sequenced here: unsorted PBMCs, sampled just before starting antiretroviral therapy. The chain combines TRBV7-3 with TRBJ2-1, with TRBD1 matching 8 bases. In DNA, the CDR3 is TGTGCCAGCAGCGCAACCGGGACAGGAACCTACAATGAGCAGTTCTTC. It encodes CASSATGTGTYNEQFF.